Following are 27 T cell receptor beta chains from one sample sequenced in a study. Each CDR3 protein gets one entry after TCRdb re-called the 5' RACE reads with MiXCR. Of under 11,000 distinct CDR3 sequences in the sample, around 28% were seen once. Tregs were sorted as CD4+CD25+CD127-/low cells. The sequenced material came from Tregs sorted from a lymph node. The source is a female donor with breast cancer.

This clonotype was detected a few times. A read error may explain this, as a much larger clone is one base away. The gene calls are TRBV6-6 and TRBJ2-7, with D possibly TRBD2 on 6 matching bases. Germline values: CDR1 MNHNY, CDR2 SVGAGI (reference sequence). CDR3 length: 13 residues. V was shortened by 7 bases and J by 1 base, with 11 bases between the two germline ends. CDR3 amino acids: CASTIGGSYEQYF. CDR3 in DNA: TGTGCCAGCACCATCGGGGGTTCCTACGAGCAGTACTTC.

V gene TRBV29-1 combines with J gene TRBJ1-1, with D possibly being TRBD1 (5 bases). V lost 7 bases, J lost 9 bases, and 15 bases lay in between. Germline V gene sequence: CDR1 SQVTM, CDR2 ANQGSEA. The CDR3 is 11 amino acids. CDR3: CSATTDRKAFF. CDR3 DNA sequence: TGCAGCGCCACGACAGACAGAAAAGCTTTCTTT.

This clonotype was picked up many times. The chain links TRBV15 to TRBJ2-1; D ambiguous. The CDR3 totals 15 residues. Germline V CDR1 and CDR2: LNHNV, YYDKDF (reference sequence). Trimming removed 7 bases at V and 8 bases at J, with 21 bases between. The CDR3 protein is CATTERTSPLDEQFF. CDR3 bases: TGTGCCACCACGGAGCGAACCTCACCTTTAGATGAGCAGTTCTTC.

This clonotype turned up a few times. This could be a read error, since a much larger clone is one nucleotide away. The V gene is TRBV6-6, the J gene TRBJ2-1; a weak D match, TRBD1 (5 bases). This CDR3 spans 13 amino acids. Germline V gene data show CDR1 as MNHNY and CDR2 as SVGAGI (reference sequence). V gave up 5 bases and J gave up 3 bases, with 8 bases separating them. CDR3 sequence: CASSPGIYNEQFF. As DNA, the CDR3 is TGTGCCAGCAGTCCAGGGATCTACAATGAGCAGTTCTTC.

This clonotype is labeled medium-sized. The chain combines TRBV30 with TRBJ2-7; 11 bases line up with TRBD2. The J segment lost 5 bases and the V segment lost 5 bases, leaving 5 bases of the junction unmatched. From germline, CDR1 is GTSNPN and CDR2 SVGIG (reference sequence). CDR3 length equals 13 residues. CDR3 protein: CAWVLAGGHEQYF. DNA of the CDR3: TGTGCCTGGGTCCTAGCGGGAGGCCACGAGCAGTACTTC.

This clonotype has a handful of counts. This may come from a read error, since a much larger clone is one base off. This CDR3 reads CASSPGGAGARQKQFF. CDR3 DNA sequence: TGTGCCAGCAGCCCCGGAGGGGCCGGAGCGCGCCAAAAACAGTTCTTC. The chain carries TRBV7-9 and TRBJ2-1, with D perhaps TRBD2 (6 bases). CDR1 is SEHNR and CDR2 is FQNEAQ in the germline V gene (reference sequence). The CDR3 loop spans 16 amino acids. The V end lost 5 bases, the J end lost 13 bases, and 27 bases lay between the germline ends.

This clonotype was counted between two and nine times. This may come from a read error, since a much larger clone is one base off. The J gene is TRBJ2-5, the V gene TRBV9; D is unclear. CDR1 SGDLS and CDR2 YYNGEE come from the germline V gene. The CDR3 runs 16 residues. The CDR3 reads CASSVGLSPWQGTQYF. DNA of the CDR3: TGTGCCAGCAGCGTAGGTTTGTCCCCCTGGCAAGGGACCCAGTACTTC.

Ten or more counts support this clonotype. This chain links TRBV7-3 with TRBJ1-1; TRBD1 matches 8 bases. Trimming cost V 5 bases and J 6 bases; bases outside gene matches: 8. The CDR3 covers 14 residues. The germline V gene has CDR1 SGHTA and CDR2 FQGTGA. The CDR3 DNA follows: TGTGCCAGCAGCGACGGACAGGGTCGCGCTGAAGCTTTCTTT. Amino acids: CASSDGQGRAEAFF.

By share of the sample, this clonotype is medium-sized. Germline and junction disagree at one end, which may indicate a read error. The V gene is TRBV7-7, the J gene TRBJ2-3; TRBD2 matches at 11 bases. The CDR3 length is 15 residues. The germline V gene has CDR1 SSHAT and CDR2 FNYEAQ (reference sequence). The chain's CDR3 is CASSTGLADTDTQYF. The CDR3 DNA reads as TGTGCTAGCAGCACGGGACTAGCGGACACAGATACGCAGTATTTT.

This clonotype is termed medium-sized. The chain joins TRBV4-1 to TRBJ2-3; D remains ambiguous. Trimming shortened V by 0 bases and J by 6 bases, and 10 bases separated the two germline ends. Germline CDR1 MGHRA, CDR2 YSYEKL. CDR3 size: 14 residues. The CDR3 region has the DNA TGCGCCAGCAGCCAAGAGTCTCACTCCGATACGCAGTATTTT. Translated: CASSQESHSDTQYF.

This clonotype has more than one count but fewer than ten. A much larger clone sits a single nucleotide away, making a read error possible. This chain links TRBV12-3 or TRBV12-4 with TRBJ1-1, with a possible D match to TRBD1 (6 bases). CDR3 length: 15 amino acids. The CDR3 coding sequence is TGTGCCAGCAGTTTAGGTGGCAGGGGAGGCACTGAAGCTCTCTTT. It translates to CASSLGGRGGTEALF.

Points on this clonotype: An end of the junction differs from the germline gene, which may be a read error. This sequence joins TRBV25-1 and TRBJ2-1; 12 bases map to TRBD2. The CDR3 extends over 16 amino acids. The germline V gene has CDR1 MGHDK and CDR2 SYGVNS. The CDR3 sequence is CACSRLGLAGYNEQFF. For the CDR3, the DNA is TGTGCCTGCAGCCGCCTTGGACTAGCGGGATACAATGAGCAGTTCTTC.

A remark on this clonotype: Possible read error: a much larger clone is one base away. The rearrangement joins TRBV29-1 to TRBJ1-4, with TRBD1 matching 8 bases. The CDR3 is 13 amino acids. The V segment lost 7 bases and the J segment 6 bases; nucleotides outside the gene matches: 7. Per germline, CDR1 SQVTM and CDR2 ANQGSEA. DNA of the CDR3: TGCAGCGACATCAGGGGGCGCGATGAAAAACTGTTTTTT. This gives the protein CSDIRGRDEKLFF.

This clonotype has ten or more counts. V and J are TRBV11-2 and TRBJ1-5; D not certain. Germline loops: CDR1 SGHAT, CDR2 FQNNGV. The CDR3 has 12 residues. Trimming cost V 3 bases and J 6 bases, with 6 bases left between them. The DNA for the CDR3 is TGTGCCAGCAGCTTGTCGGGTCAGCCCCAGCATTTT. It encodes CASSLSGQPQHF.

Worth noting for this clonotype: A clone one base away is much larger, so this may be a read error. The chain combines TRBV12-3 or TRBV12-4 with TRBJ2-7; 8 nucleotides match TRBD1. The CDR3 is made up of 14 amino acids. CDR3 in DNA: TGTGCCAGCAATTTAGAACCGGGACAGGCCGAGCAGTACTTC. Protein product: CASNLEPGQAEQYF.

The J gene is TRBJ1-2, the V gene TRBV20-1, with D possibly being TRBD1 (6 bases). In germline, CDR1 is DFQATT, CDR2 SNEGSKA (reference sequence). The CDR3 is made up of 13 amino acids. The CDR3 sequence is CRTDNREGFDYTF. In nucleotides, the CDR3 is TGCAGGACAGACAACAGGGAGGGCTTTGACTACACCTTC.

The rearrangement links TRBV10-3 to TRBJ2-2; 9 bases line up with TRBD2. The CDR3 is 16 amino acids. The trim removed 7 bases at V and 6 bases at J, leaving 12 bases unmatched. Looked up from germline, CDR1 is ENHRY and CDR2 is SYGVKD. The CDR3 DNA is TGTGCCATCACTGGAGATGCGGGAGGGCCATCCGGGGAGCTGTTTTTT. Encoded protein: CAITGDAGGPSGELFF.

In regard to this clonotype: A much larger clonotype is one base distant, so this may be a read error. The chain uses TRBV9 and TRBJ2-1; D possibly corresponds to TRBD2 (6 bases). The CDR3 runs to 12 residues. V dropped 3 bases and J dropped 8 bases, with 9 bases sitting between them. The germline V gene encodes CDR1 SGDLS and CDR2 YYNGEE. The DNA for the CDR3 is TGTGCCAGCAGCGCCCGGGGGTATGAGCAGTTCTTC. Its translation: CASSARGYEQFF.

Of note for this clonotype: An end of the junction does not agree with germline; a read error may underlie this. This chain links TRBV19 with TRBJ1-1, with D hard to call. CDR1 is LNHDA, CDR2 SQIVND, per germline (reference sequence). The CDR3 loop spans 12 amino acids. The CDR3 loop reads CASSMSRTDAFF. CDR3 coding DNA: TGTGCCAGTAGTATGAGTCGGACTGATGCTTTCTTT.

In the case of this clonotype: A much larger clonotype is one base distant, so this may be a read error. The rearrangement links TRBV20-1 to TRBJ2-7; a weak D match, TRBD1 (6 bases). The length of the CDR3 is 13 residues. Germline V gene sequence: CDR1 DFQATT, CDR2 SNEGSKA (reference sequence). The CDR3 region is CSASWRTVGEQCF. CDR3 bases: TGCAGTGCTAGTTGGAGGACAGTAGGAGAGCAGTGCTTC.

By sample share, this clonotype is medium-sized. The chain is built from TRBV20-1 and TRBJ2-5; possible D gene TRBD1, 5 bases. Looked up from germline, CDR1 is DFQATT and CDR2 is SNEGSKA (reference sequence). The CDR3 runs to 12 residues. The V gene lost 3 bases and the J gene lost 4 bases, with 9 bases spanning the gap. The CDR3: CSARWQGETQYF. As DNA, the CDR3 is TGCAGTGCTAGGTGGCAGGGAGAGACCCAGTACTTC.

This clonotype was detected many times. This chain uses TRBV2 with TRBJ1-2; tentatively, D is TRBD1 (5 bases). The ends were cut back, 0 bases at V and 6 bases at J, with 8 bases in the middle. Germline CDR1 SNHLY, CDR2 FYNNEI. The CDR3 covers 13 residues. The DNA of the CDR3 is TGTGCCAGCAGTGAAGCGCCAGGGAATGGCTACACCTTC. Amino acids: CASSEAPGNGYTF.

The chain uses TRBV5-1 and TRBJ1-2; TRBD1 aligns across 8 bases. The V gene end was trimmed by 4 bases and the J gene end by 1 base; junction bases not matched to a gene: 9. The CDR3 spans 16 residues. The germline gives CDR1 SGHRS, CDR2 YFSETQ. The chain's CDR3 is CASSRPGTGVNYGYTF. CDR3 bases: TGCGCCAGCAGCCGACCAGGGACAGGCGTTAACTATGGCTACACCTTC.

This clonotype is judged medium-sized (0.01 to 0.1%). V and J are TRBV7-9 and TRBJ2-7, with D possibly being TRBD1 (6 bases). V gave up 5 bases and J gave up 3 bases, with 11 bases separating them. The CDR3 loop spans 13 amino acids. Germline lookup yields CDR1 SEHNR and CDR2 FQNEAQ (reference sequence). CDR3 DNA sequence: TGTGCCAGCAGCCCGTCGGGACACTACGAGCAGTACTTC. Protein: CASSPSGHYEQYF.

With respect to this clonotype: The final CDR3 position lacks the conserved phenylalanine or tryptophan, pointing to a likely read error. V gene TRBV6-1 combines with J gene TRBJ2-7; 10 nucleotides match TRBD1. CDR1 and CDR2 from the germline V gene are MNHNS and SASEGT. This CDR3 is 16 amino acids long. V was pared by 1 base and J by 1 base, with 4 bases of the junction left unmatched. The CDR3 loop is CASSEVDRGLSYEQYL. CDR3 nucleotide sequence: TGTGCCAGCAGTGAAGTTGACAGGGGGCTGTCCTACGAGCAGTACCTC.

In its sample, this clonotype ranks as medium-sized. This chain connects TRBV12-3 or TRBV12-4 to TRBJ1-2; D is unclear. V shed 2 bases and J shed 4 bases, with 14 bases lying between them. This CDR3 is 15 amino acids long. In DNA, the CDR3 is TGTGCCAGCAGTTTAACTGGCTCCACTACCTATGGCTACACCTTC. Protein sequence: CASSLTGSTTYGYTF.

This clonotype was observed at least ten times. CDR3 DNA: TGCAGTGCTAGAGACGCCGCGACTGTTTTGAGGTACAATGAGCAGTTCTTC. It specifies CSARDAATVLRYNEQFF. This sequence joins TRBV20-1 and TRBJ2-1; D uncertain. The CDR3 extends over 17 amino acids. Trimming left V 0 bases short and J 4 bases short, with 19 bases between. The germline V gene encodes CDR1 DFQATT and CDR2 SNEGSKA (reference sequence).